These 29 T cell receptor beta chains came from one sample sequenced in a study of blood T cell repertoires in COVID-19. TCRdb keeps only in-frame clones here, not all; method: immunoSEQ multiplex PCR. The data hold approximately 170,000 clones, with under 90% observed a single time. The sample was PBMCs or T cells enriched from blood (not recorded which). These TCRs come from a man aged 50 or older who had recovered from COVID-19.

The DNA of the CDR3 is TGTGCCAGCAGCTCGGCGGGGGGGCAGATGGATACGCAGTATTTT. Translation: CASSSAGGQMDTQYF. This chain connects TRBV7-3 to TRBJ2-3; 9 bases agree with TRBD2. J was trimmed by 6 bases and V by 4 bases; bases with no gene match: 8. This CDR3 has 15 amino acids. Germline V gene sequence: CDR1 SGHTA, CDR2 FQGTGA.

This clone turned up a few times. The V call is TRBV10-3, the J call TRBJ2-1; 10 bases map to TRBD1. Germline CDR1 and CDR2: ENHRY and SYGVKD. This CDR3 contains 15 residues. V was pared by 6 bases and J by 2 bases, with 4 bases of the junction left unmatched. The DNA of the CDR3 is TGTGCCATCAGATCGACAGGGGGCACCTACAATGAGCAGTTCTTC. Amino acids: CAIRSTGGTYNEQFF.

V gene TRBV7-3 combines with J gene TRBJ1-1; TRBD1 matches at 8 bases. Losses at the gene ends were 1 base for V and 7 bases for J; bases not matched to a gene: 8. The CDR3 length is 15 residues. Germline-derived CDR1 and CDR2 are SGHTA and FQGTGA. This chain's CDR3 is CASSLKGQGAFEAFF. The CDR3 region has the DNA TGTGCCAGCAGCTTAAAGGGCCAGGGGGCTTTTGAAGCTTTCTTT.

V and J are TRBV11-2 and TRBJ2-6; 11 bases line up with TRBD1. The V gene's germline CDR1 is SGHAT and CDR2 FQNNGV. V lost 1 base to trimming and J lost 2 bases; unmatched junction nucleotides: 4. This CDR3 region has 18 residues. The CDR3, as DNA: TGTGCCAGCAGCTTAGGAGTGGGACAGGGGGCTGGGGCCAACGTCCTGACTTTC. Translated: CASSLGVGQGAGANVLTF.

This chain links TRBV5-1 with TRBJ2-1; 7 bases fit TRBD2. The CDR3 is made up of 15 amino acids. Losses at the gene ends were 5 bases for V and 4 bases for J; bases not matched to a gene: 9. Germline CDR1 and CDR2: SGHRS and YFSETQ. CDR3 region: CASRTYPGGYNEQFF. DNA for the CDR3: TGCGCCAGCAGAACTTACCCCGGGGGGTACAATGAGCAGTTCTTC.

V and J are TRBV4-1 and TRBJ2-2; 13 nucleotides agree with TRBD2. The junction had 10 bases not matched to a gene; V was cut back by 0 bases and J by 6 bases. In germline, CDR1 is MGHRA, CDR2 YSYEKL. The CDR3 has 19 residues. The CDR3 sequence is CASSQDRKGTSGVAGELFF. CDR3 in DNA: TGCGCCAGCAGCCAAGATCGGAAGGGGACTAGCGGGGTGGCCGGGGAGCTGTTTTTT.

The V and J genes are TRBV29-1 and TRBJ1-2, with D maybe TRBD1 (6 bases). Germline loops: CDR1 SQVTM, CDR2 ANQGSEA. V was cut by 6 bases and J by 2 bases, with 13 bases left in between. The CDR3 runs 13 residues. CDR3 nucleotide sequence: TGCAGCGTCGTGGCAGGGGCCAACTATGGCTACACCTTC. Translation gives CSVVAGANYGYTF.

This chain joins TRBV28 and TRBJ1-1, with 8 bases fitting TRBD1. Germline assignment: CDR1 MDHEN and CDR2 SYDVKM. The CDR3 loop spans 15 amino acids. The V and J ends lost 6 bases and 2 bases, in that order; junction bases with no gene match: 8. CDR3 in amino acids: CASRETGDFNTEAFF. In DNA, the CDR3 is TGTGCCAGCAGGGAGACAGGGGACTTTAACACTGAAGCTTTCTTT.

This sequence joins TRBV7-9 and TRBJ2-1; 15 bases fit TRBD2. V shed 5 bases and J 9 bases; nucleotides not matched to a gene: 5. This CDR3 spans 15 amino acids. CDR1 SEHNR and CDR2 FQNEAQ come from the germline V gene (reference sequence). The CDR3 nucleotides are TGTGCCAGCAGCGAACCGGGACTAGCGGGGGGTGAGCAGTTCTTC. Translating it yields CASSEPGLAGGEQFF.

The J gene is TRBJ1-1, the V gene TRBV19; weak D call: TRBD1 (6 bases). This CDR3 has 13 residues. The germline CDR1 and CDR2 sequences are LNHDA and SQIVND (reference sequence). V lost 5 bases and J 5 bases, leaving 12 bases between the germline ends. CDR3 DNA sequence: TGTGCCAGTAGTGCGCGAACAGGGACTGAAGCTTTCTTT. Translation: CASSARTGTEAFF. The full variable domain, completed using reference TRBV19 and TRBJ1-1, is DGGITQSPKYLFRKEGQNVTLSCEQNLNHDAMYWYRQDPGQGLRLIYYSQIVNDFQKGDIAEGYSVSREKKESFPLTVTSAQKNPTAFYLCASSARTGTEAFFGQGTRLTVV.

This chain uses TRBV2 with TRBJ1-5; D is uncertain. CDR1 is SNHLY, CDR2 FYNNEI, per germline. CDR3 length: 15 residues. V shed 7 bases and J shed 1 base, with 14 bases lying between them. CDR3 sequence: CASTVDTLSNQPQHF. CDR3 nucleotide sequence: TGTGCCAGCACCGTCGACACCCTCAGCAATCAGCCCCAGCATTTT. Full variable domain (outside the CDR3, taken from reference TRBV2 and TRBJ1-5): EPEVTQTPSHQVTQMGQEVILRCVPISNHLYFYWYRQILGQKVEFLVSFYNNEISEKSEIFDDQFSVERPDGSNFTLKIRSTKLEDSAMYFCASTVDTLSNQPQHFGDGTRLSIL.

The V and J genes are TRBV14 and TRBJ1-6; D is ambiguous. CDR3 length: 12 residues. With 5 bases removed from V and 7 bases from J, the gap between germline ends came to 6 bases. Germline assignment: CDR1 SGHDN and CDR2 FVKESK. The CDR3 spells CASSFRNSPLHF. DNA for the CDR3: TGTGCCAGCAGCTTCAGGAATTCACCCCTCCACTTT.

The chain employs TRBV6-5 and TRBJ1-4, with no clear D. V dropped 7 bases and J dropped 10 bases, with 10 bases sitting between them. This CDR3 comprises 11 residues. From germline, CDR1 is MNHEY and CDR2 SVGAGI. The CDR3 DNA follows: TGTGCCAGCACCCTAAGCCGAAAACTGTTTTTT. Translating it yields CASTLSRKLFF.

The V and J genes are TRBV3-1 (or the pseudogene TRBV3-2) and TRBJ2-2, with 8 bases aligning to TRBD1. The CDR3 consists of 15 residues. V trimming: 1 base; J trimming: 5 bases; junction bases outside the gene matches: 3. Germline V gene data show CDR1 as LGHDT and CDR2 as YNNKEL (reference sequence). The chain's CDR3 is CASSQGDRWTGELFF. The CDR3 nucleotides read TGTGCCAGCAGCCAAGGGGACAGGTGGACCGGGGAGCTGTTTTTT.

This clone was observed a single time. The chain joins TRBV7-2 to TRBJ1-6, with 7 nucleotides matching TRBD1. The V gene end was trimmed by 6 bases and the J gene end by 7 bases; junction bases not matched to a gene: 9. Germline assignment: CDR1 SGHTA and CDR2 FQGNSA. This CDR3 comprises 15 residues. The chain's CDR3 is CASSQEGGRNSPLHF. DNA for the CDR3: TGTGCCAGCAGTCAAGAAGGGGGCAGGAATTCACCCCTCCACTTT.

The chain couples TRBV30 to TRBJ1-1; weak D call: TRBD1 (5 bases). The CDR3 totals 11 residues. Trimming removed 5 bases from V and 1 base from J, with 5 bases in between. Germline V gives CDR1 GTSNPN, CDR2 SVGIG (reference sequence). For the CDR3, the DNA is TGTGCCTGGGACAGGAACACTGAAGCTTTCTTT. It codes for CAWDRNTEAFF.

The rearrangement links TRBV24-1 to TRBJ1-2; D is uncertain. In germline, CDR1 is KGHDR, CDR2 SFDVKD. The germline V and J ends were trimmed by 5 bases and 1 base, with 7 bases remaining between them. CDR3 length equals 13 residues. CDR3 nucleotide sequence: TGTGCCACCAGTGGCGGCGGTAACTATGGCTACACCTTC. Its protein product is CATSGGGNYGYTF.

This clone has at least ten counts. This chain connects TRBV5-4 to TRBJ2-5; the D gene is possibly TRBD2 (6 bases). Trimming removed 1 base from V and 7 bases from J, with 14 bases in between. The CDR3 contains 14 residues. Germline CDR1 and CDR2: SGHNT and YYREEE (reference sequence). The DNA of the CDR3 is TGTGCCAGCAGCTTGTCGGGGGAAGTAGGGACCCAGTACTTC. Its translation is CASSLSGEVGTQYF.

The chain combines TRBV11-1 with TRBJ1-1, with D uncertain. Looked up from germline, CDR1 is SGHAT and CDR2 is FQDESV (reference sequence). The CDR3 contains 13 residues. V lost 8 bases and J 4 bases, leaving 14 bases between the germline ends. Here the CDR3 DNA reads TGTGCCAGCGGGCTATACGGCGCCACTGAAGCTTTCTTT. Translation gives CASGLYGATEAFF.

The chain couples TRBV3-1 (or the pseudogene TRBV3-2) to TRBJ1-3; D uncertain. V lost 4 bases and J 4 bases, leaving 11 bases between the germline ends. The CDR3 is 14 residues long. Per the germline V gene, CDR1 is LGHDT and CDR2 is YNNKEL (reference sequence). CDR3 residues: CASSRSAQGNTIYF. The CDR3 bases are TGTGCCAGCAGCCGATCCGCACAGGGAAACACCATATATTTT.

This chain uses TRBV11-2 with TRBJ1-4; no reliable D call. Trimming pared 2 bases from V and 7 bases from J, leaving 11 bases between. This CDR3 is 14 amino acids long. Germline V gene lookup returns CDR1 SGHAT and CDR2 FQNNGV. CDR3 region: CASSLFAYGEKLFF. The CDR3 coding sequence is TGTGCCAGCAGCTTATTTGCTTACGGTGAAAAACTGTTTTTT.

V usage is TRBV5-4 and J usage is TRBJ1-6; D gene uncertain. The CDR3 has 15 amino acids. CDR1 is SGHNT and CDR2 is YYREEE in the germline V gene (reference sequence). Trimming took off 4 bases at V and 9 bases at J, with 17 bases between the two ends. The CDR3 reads CASSIPGSWSSPLHF. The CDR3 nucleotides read TGTGCCAGCAGCATCCCCGGGTCCTGGAGTTCACCCCTCCACTTT.

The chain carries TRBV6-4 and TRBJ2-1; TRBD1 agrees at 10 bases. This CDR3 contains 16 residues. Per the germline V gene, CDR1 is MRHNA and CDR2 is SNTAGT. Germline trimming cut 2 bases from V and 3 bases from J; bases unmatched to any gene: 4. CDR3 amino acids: CASSDGGDRGYNEQFF. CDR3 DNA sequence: TGTGCCAGCAGTGACGGGGGGGACAGGGGCTACAATGAGCAGTTCTTC.

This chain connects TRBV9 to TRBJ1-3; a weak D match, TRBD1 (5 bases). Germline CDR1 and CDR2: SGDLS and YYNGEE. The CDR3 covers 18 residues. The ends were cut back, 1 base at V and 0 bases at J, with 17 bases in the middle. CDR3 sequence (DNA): TGTGCCAGCAGCGTAACTCTCTTCGACAGCAACTCTGGAAACACCATATATTTT. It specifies CASSVTLFDSNSGNTIYF.

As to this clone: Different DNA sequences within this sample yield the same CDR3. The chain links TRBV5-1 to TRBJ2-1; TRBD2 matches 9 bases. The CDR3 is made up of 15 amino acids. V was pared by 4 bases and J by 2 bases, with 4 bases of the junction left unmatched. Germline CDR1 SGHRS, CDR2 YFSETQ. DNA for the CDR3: TGCGCCAGCAGCCCCGGCGGGGGGGCCTACAATGAGCAGTTCTTC. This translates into CASSPGGGAYNEQFF.

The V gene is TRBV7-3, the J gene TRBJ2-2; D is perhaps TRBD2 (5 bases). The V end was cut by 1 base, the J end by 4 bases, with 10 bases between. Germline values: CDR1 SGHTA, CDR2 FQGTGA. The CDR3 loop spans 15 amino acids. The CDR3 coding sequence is TGTGCCAGCAGCTTAAGCGGCGGACTCACCGGGGAGCTGTTTTTT. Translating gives CASSLSGGLTGELFF.

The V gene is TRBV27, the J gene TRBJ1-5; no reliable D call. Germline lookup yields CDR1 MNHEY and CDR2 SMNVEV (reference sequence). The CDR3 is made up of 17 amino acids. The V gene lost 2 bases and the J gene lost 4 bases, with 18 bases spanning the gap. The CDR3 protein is CASSLDGIGVGNQPQHF. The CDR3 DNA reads TGTGCCAGCAGTTTAGACGGCATCGGGGTGGGGAATCAGCCCCAGCATTTT.

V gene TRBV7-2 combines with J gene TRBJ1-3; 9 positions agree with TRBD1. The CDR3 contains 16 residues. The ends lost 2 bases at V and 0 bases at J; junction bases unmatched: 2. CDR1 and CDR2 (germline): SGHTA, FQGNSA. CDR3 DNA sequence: TGTGCCAGCAGCTTAAGGGACAGGGCCTCTGGAAACACCATATATTTT. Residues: CASSLRDRASGNTIYF.

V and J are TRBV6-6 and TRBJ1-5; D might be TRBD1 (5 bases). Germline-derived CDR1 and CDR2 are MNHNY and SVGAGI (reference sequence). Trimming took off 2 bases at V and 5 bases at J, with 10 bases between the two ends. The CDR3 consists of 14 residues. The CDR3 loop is CASSYGGTDQPQHF. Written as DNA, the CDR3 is TGTGCCAGCAGTTACGGGGGGACCGATCAGCCCCAGCATTTT.